This T cell receptor beta chain stems from a study of human T cells and chemical hapten exposure (dated by TCRdb to the early 2020s). About the full investigation: For sensitization, 2% DPC in acetone was applied to a 2 cm by 2 cm area of upper inner arm skin. Patient blood was sampled pre-sensitization (week 0) and at 2, 6 and about 24 weeks after DPC sensitization. Weekly therapeutic DPC doses were additionally applied to the scalp of patients throughout the approximately 24-week study period. Nearly 30 alopecia patients gave blood for TCR sequencing at one to four time points (pre-sensitization, 2, 6 and 24 weeks). Patch testing was performed on the upper back with Finn chambers containing 0.01% DPC, and the patch tests were scored after 6 days according to International Contact Dermatitis Research Group standards. This study followed changes in the peripheral blood TCR repertoire in vivo during primary and secondary sensitization of alopecia patients to the hapten diphenylcyclopropenone (DPC). The patient cohort, mostly female, included alopecia areata with under or over 50% scalp involvement, alopecia totalis and alopecia universalis. Libraries were combined into a pool for sequencing, and differences in TCR yield between samples came mainly from small differences in library volumes within the pool. Broad study findings and their caveats: Expanded TCRs formed significantly more large CDR3 similarity clusters than pre-sensitization or healthy control sets, consistent with antigen-driven responses. Repeated subsampling changed both the strength of the expansion versus patch-test correlation and the threshold at which that correlation became significant. Patch test score was positively correlated with the number of PT1 expanded TCRs, with significance at thresholds 8, 16 and 32 but not at 4. No change with DPC sensitization was found in the number of TCRs above 1 in 1000 frequency, and no evidence of global repertoire structure alterations was found. Because every patient had alopecia, a presumed autoimmune disease, the patients' immune response might differ from that of healthy individuals.

Read against the paper, the sample's time point label means: pre-sensitization, week 0. The meaning of the sample's treatment or condition label: therapeutic diphenylcyclopropenone sensitization with weekly scalp DPC. At every patch-test visit, the blood draw took place before the patch test was put on. Eligible patients were aged 18 to 70, diagnosed with alopecia, deemed suitable for DPC therapy, and excluded if pregnant. Total RNA was extracted from unfractionated whole blood that had been collected in Tempus Blood RNA tubes. The library was made by RACE. Sequencing used a NextSeq 500. During library preparation, unique molecular identifiers were attached to individual cDNA molecules so that TCRs could be counted quantitatively and reproducibly. Each blood RNA sample was used to sequence both TCR alpha and TCR beta chains. The original pipeline was this. Samples had a median of roughly 87,000 TCRs, with a range from roughly 20,000 to 700,000. The Decombinator software suite was used to annotate the V, J and CDR3 of the TCR reads. For the PS versus PT1 abundance plots, all samples were subsampled to the same number of TCRs (28,000). TCRs were defined as expanded if absent before sensitization and observed at least eight times at the 2-week time point. The raw public reads went through TCRdb reprocessing: fastp at Q25, MiXCR clone calling, in-frame beta chains kept. Identical CDR3 protein sequences are pooled into one entry, listed with their most common genes and DNA. TCRdb assigned the V and J calls; the authors' analysis was not used. The sample table shows 95,000 to 150,000 distinct CDR3 sequences, and about 13% are seen once. The ten top clones hold around 2.8% of the sample.

A remark on this clonotype: The antigen it binds to is not known. Per-nucleotide qualities are absent, and no much larger clonotype sits a single base away.

The sequencing here drew on whole blood, taken in connection with sensitization to the hapten diphenylcyclopropenone (DPC). This TCR was recovered from a young woman with alopecia areata. Some clones in this sample may be carry-over from other donors' samples.

CDR3 loop: CASSFRTSGTNEQFF. The DNA is TGTGCCAGCAGTTTCCGGACTAGCGGCACCAATGAGCAGTTCTTC. The rearrangement combines TRBV12-3 or TRBV12-4 with TRBJ2-1, and TRBD2 aligns with 10 junction nucleotides. Its CDR3 holds 15 amino acids, cysteine through phenylalanine. Only CDR3 DNA is held: 45 bases, read in frame from base 1. The junction shows trimming of 3 bases on V and 6 bases on J, and the gene matches do not reach 5 bases of it.